The clone carrying this T cell receptor beta chain was seen many times. Its target is unknown. These data belong to a study of early T cells in non-severe SARS-CoV-2 infection. General observations from the study: Matches to VDJdb favored anti-spike CD8 responses and missed private and CD4 specificities.

Separate cDNA molecules each had unique molecular identifiers attached to them. TCRdb ran MiXCR on the 5' RACE reads and lists one entry per CDR3 protein. The table records some 71,000 distinct CDR3 sequences, 9% to 10% of them present only once. The source of this sequence is an adult who was a healthcare worker with PCR-confirmed SARS-CoV-2 infection or an uninfected control (not recorded which). The sample was whole blood, taken at baseline.

CDR3 sequence: CASSRSGGSREKLFF. CDR3 nucleotide sequence: TGTGCCAGCAGCCGAAGCGGCGGTTCACGTGAAAAACTGTTTTTT. The chain couples TRBV5-4 to TRBJ1-4; D is ambiguous. Looked up from germline, CDR1 is SGHNT and CDR2 is YYREEE (reference sequence). The CDR3 is 15 amino acids. Trimming removed 4 bases at V and 7 bases at J, with 17 bases between.